This T cell receptor (beta chain) was identified in a study of shared clonotypes between healthy human individuals. In its sample, this clone was seen once. What it recognizes is unknown. Per sorted-subset replicate PCR, input was approximately 0.2 ug DNA, representing tens of thousands of T cell genomes. Generated by immunoSEQ multiplex PCR, the TCRdb table keeps only in-frame clones and is missing some. The sample lists about 2,500,000 clones, around 94% occurring once. Germline CDR1 and CDR2: LNHDA and SQIVND (reference sequence). Trimming removed 0 bases at V and 0 bases at J, with 12 bases between. The CDR3 spans 17 residues. Study-wide findings and caveats: Compared with clonotypes that all four donors shared, non-shared clonotypes had lower generation probabilities.

The rearrangement links TRBV19 to TRBJ1-5; D might be TRBD1 (5 bases). This clonotype was sampled from a man between 18 and 35 years old in good health. Material: naive CD4+ T cells sorted from blood. As to subset: CD45RA+ positively selected. The DNA for the CDR3 is TGTGCCAGTAGTATAGAATGGGGGGACCTTAGCAATCAGCCCCAGCATTTT. It translates to CASSIEWGDLSNQPQHF.